Below are 23 T cell receptor beta chains sequenced from a single sample in a study of T cell repertoires in cytomegalovirus infection. Each CDR3 protein is one row after TCRdb ran MiXCR on the reads. Of 57,000 or so distinct CDR3 sequences detected, 25% to 40% appear once; the ten largest clones hold 55% to 75%. These TCRs are of unknown antigen specificity. Sequenced sample: PBMCs, sequenced either directly or after in vitro stimulation (not recorded which). The receptors were gathered from a human donor in good health (CMV status not recorded). Some clones in this sample may be carry-over from other donors' samples.

V is TRBV7-9 and J is TRBJ1-6; weak D call: TRBD1 (5 bases). The CDR3 covers 14 residues. V lost 5 bases and J 10 bases, leaving 15 bases between the germline ends. Germline CDR1 and CDR2: SEHNR and FQNEAQ (reference sequence). The CDR3 DNA follows: TGTGCCAGCAGCCCAGGGCGGCTCGAGTCACCCCTCCACTTT. Translation gives CASSPGRLESPLHF.

This clonotype was observed a few times. The chain carries TRBV27 and TRBJ2-7, with D hard to call. The CDR3 extends over 15 amino acids. Trimming took 6 bases from V and 0 from J, leaving 15 bases between them. Germline CDR1 is MNHEY and CDR2 is SMNVEV (reference sequence). The CDR3 nucleotides read TGTGCCAGCAGGCCAGCCAAACCCTACTCCTACGAGCAGTACTTC. Translated, it gives CASRPAKPYSYEQYF.

The chain has TRBV19 and TRBJ2-2, with 9 bases fitting TRBD1. CDR3 size: 15 residues. With V trimmed by 7 bases and J by 2 bases, 5 bases remained unmatched. The germline V gene has CDR1 LNHDA and CDR2 SQIVND (reference sequence). The CDR3 DNA reads as TGTGCCAGTAAAGGACAGGGGAAAAACACCGGGGAGCTGTTTTTT. It codes for CASKGQGKNTGELFF.

The chain employs TRBV4-2 and TRBJ2-1, with 9 nucleotides matching TRBD2. V shed 3 bases, J shed 5 bases, and the junction held 8 bases outside the gene matches. The CDR3 is 16 amino acids. Germline assignment: CDR1 LGHNA and CDR2 YNFKEQ. CDR3 residues: CASSHWAGGPDNEQFF. In DNA, the CDR3 is TGTGCCAGCAGCCATTGGGCGGGGGGGCCCGACAATGAGCAGTTCTTC.

This clonotype was picked up many times. The chain links TRBV7-2 to TRBJ1-1, with D possibly being TRBD1 (5 bases). The V gene lost 5 bases and the J gene lost 0 bases, with 7 bases spanning the gap. Germline assignment: CDR1 SGHTA and CDR2 FQGNSA. The CDR3 spans 13 residues. The CDR3 DNA reads as TGTGCCAGCAGCAGGGGCATGAACACTGAAGCTTTCTTT. It translates to CASSRGMNTEAFF. The whole variable domain, filled in from reference TRBV7-2 and TRBJ1-1, reads GAGVSQSPSNKVTEKGKDVELRCDPISGHTALYWYRQSLGQGLEFLIYFQGNSAPDKSGLPSDRFSAERTGGSVSTLTIQRTQQEDSAVYLCASSRGMNTEAFFGQGTRLTVV.

This rearrangement joins TRBV24-1 to TRBJ2-5, with TRBD2 matching 10 bases. The trim removed 4 bases at V and 5 bases at J, leaving 6 bases unmatched. Germline lookup yields CDR1 KGHDR and CDR2 SFDVKD. The CDR3 spans 15 residues. In DNA, the CDR3 is TGTGCCACCAGTGAAACCCTAGCGGGGGCTGAGACCCAGTACTTC. Its protein is CATSETLAGAETQYF.

The CDR3: CASKRTGGDNEQFF. The CDR3 nucleotides read TGTGCCAGCAAGCGGACAGGGGGGGACAATGAGCAGTTCTTC. This chain uses TRBV2 with TRBJ2-1; TRBD1 aligns across 10 bases. CDR3 size: 14 residues. The V gene end was trimmed by 7 bases and the J gene end by 5 bases; junction bases not matched to a gene: 5. Germline CDR1 is SNHLY and CDR2 is FYNNEI.

This chain links TRBV28 with TRBJ2-5; perhaps TRBD2 as D (7 bases). The CDR3 has 13 residues. Germline assignment: CDR1 MDHEN and CDR2 SYDVKM. The V gene lost 4 bases and the J gene lost 5 bases, with 11 bases spanning the gap. The CDR3 DNA reads TGTGCCAGCAGTTCGGGGGGCGGGGAGACCCAGTACTTC. Its translation: CASSSGGGETQYF.

This clonotype was counted a few times. The J gene is TRBJ2-1, the V gene TRBV10-3; 11 positions agree with TRBD1. V was pared by 8 bases and J by 4 bases, with 1 base of the junction left unmatched. CDR1 is ENHRY, CDR2 SYGVKD, per germline. This CDR3 is 13 amino acids long. CDR3 sequence: CAIGTGGYNEQFF. The CDR3, as DNA: TGTGCCATCGGGACAGGGGGATACAATGAGCAGTTCTTC.

The rearrangement uses TRBV7-4 and TRBJ2-3; D call uncertain. V lost 5 bases and J 0 bases, leaving 12 bases between the germline ends. CDR1 is SGHVT, CDR2 SQSDAQ, per germline. The CDR3 loop spans 15 amino acids. This chain's CDR3 is CASSPRETSTDTQYF. CDR3 coding DNA: TGTGCCAGCAGCCCGAGAGAGACTAGCACAGATACGCAGTATTTT.

The rearrangement uses TRBV11-2 and TRBJ2-6, with TRBD2 as a possible D gene (5 bases). Germline CDR1 and CDR2: SGHAT and FQNNGV. The V end was cut by 4 bases, the J end by 2 bases, with 18 bases between. The CDR3 has 18 residues. In nucleotides, the CDR3 is TGTGCCAGCAGCTCCTGGGCGGGTACGGTGACTGGGGCCAACGTCCTGACTTTC. Its protein product is CASSSWAGTVTGANVLTF.

The chain is built from TRBV20-1 and TRBJ1-2, with 9 bases identical to TRBD1. After removal of 6 bases from V and 5 bases from J, the junction contained 7 bases not matched to a gene. This CDR3 comprises 13 residues. CDR1 and CDR2 from the germline V gene are DFQATT and SNEGSKA (reference sequence). DNA for the CDR3: TGCAGTGCCTTGGACAGGGGAGCATATGGCTACACCTTC. It yields the protein CSALDRGAYGYTF.

This clonotype was counted between two and nine times. The CDR3 sequence: CASSLGTASSYEQYF. The CDR3 nucleotides read TGTGCCAGCAGCTTGGGGACTGCTAGCTCCTACGAGCAGTACTTC. This chain uses TRBV7-2 with TRBJ2-7; D is possibly TRBD2 (6 bases). CDR1 is SGHTA, CDR2 FQGNSA, per germline. CDR3 size: 15 residues. V was pared by 3 bases and J by 0 bases, with 12 bases between.

The chain is built from TRBV15 and TRBJ1-2, with 10 bases identical to TRBD1. J gave up 7 bases and V 1 base, and 12 bases lay outside the gene matches. This CDR3 spans 17 amino acids. Germline V gene sequence: CDR1 LNHNV, CDR2 YYDKDF (reference sequence). The CDR3 reads CATSRGGGTGVDAGYTF. CDR3 bases: TGTGCCACCAGCAGAGGTGGTGGGACAGGGGTGGATGCTGGCTACACCTTC.

The V and J genes are TRBV24-1 and TRBJ2-2; D is perhaps TRBD1 (5 bases). V lost 4 bases, J lost 3 bases, and 23 bases lay in between. Germline CDR1 KGHDR, CDR2 SFDVKD. CDR3 length: 19 amino acids. The CDR3 region is CATSDPNLRTPRDTGELFF. CDR3 nucleotide sequence: TGTGCCACCAGTGACCCGAACCTCAGGACGCCCAGGGACACCGGGGAGCTGTTTTTT.

The chain combines TRBV4-2 with TRBJ1-4; 8 nucleotides agree with TRBD1. V lost 5 bases and J lost 13; bases outside the gene matches: 12. This CDR3 has 14 amino acids. Germline CDR1 reads LGHNA; CDR2 reads YNFKEQ. The CDR3 DNA is TGTGCCAGCAGCGCGGGACAGGCCGAAATCGGACTGTTTTTT. Protein product: CASSAGQAEIGLFF.

The chain employs TRBV7-2 and TRBJ2-7; 8 nucleotides line up with TRBD2. The CDR3 loop spans 15 amino acids. Germline V CDR1 and CDR2: SGHTA, FQGNSA. V was clipped by 2 bases and J by 0 bases; unmatched bases: 3. The CDR3 loop reads CASSLIAGPSYEQYF. Here the CDR3 DNA reads TGTGCCAGCAGCTTAATAGCGGGACCCTCCTACGAGCAGTACTTC. Filled out from reference TRBV7-2 and TRBJ2-7, the complete variable domain reads GAGVSQSPSNKVTEKGKDVELRCDPISGHTALYWYRQSLGQGLEFLIYFQGNSAPDKSGLPSDRFSAERTGGSVSTLTIQRTQQEDSAVYLCASSLIAGPSYEQYFGPGTRLTVT.

V gene TRBV25-1 combines with J gene TRBJ1-6; 7 bases fit TRBD1. The CDR3 contains 16 residues. Germline CDR1 is MGHDK and CDR2 is SYGVNS. Trimming took 2 bases from V and 6 from J; bases not matched to a gene: 7. The CDR3 coding sequence is TGTGCCAGCAGTGAACGCCCGGGACAGAGTAATTCACCCCTCCACTTT. Its protein is CASSERPGQSNSPLHF.

The chain recombines TRBV14 with TRBJ1-2; D ambiguous. Trimming took off 5 bases at V and 4 bases at J, with 17 bases between the two ends. The CDR3 is 15 amino acids. Germline V lookup: CDR1 SGHDN, CDR2 FVKESK. The CDR3 coding sequence is TGTGCCAGCAGCGAGTCAGGCAGGAATTTCTATGGCTACACCTTC. This codes for CASSESGRNFYGYTF.

A few counts support this clonotype. This chain joins TRBV28 and TRBJ2-1; 7 positions agree with TRBD1. Looked up from germline, CDR1 is MDHEN and CDR2 is SYDVKM. The CDR3 loop spans 17 amino acids. Trimming removed 5 bases from V and 1 base from J; junction bases left unmatched: 11. This CDR3 is CASSPVSQGVSYNEQFF. CDR3 DNA sequence: TGTGCCAGCAGTCCAGTCTCGCAGGGGGTATCCTACAATGAGCAGTTCTTC.

The chain has TRBV6-5 and TRBJ1-2; 7 bases align to TRBD1. The J segment lost 8 bases and the V segment lost 6 bases, leaving 21 bases of the junction unmatched. From germline, CDR1 is MNHEY and CDR2 SVGAGI. This CDR3 is 17 amino acids long. This CDR3 reads CASSRKTGGGQFGGYTF. As DNA, the CDR3 is TGTGCCAGCAGCCGAAAGACAGGAGGGGGCCAGTTCGGCGGCTACACCTTC.

This clonotype was counted between two and nine times. The J gene is TRBJ2-7, the V gene TRBV6-2 or TRBV6-3; D ambiguous. The CDR3 is 13 residues long. Germline V gives CDR1 MNHEY, CDR2 SVGEGT. V was shortened by 2 bases and J by 1 base, with 6 bases between the two germline ends. In DNA form, the CDR3 reads TGTGCCAGCAGTTACCGGCAGTCCTACGAGCAGTACTTC. This gives the protein CASSYRQSYEQYF.

The chain links TRBV20-1 to TRBJ1-1; TRBD1 agrees at 9 bases. CDR1 DFQATT and CDR2 SNEGSKA come from the germline V gene (reference sequence). Unmatched junction bases numbered 2, after V lost 2 bases and J lost 4 bases. CDR3 size: 13 residues. The CDR3 reads CSARQTGGTEAFF. In DNA form, the CDR3 reads TGCAGTGCTAGACAGACAGGGGGCACTGAAGCTTTCTTT.